These 20 T cell receptor beta chains came from one sample sequenced in a study of T cell changes during pregnancy in multiple sclerosis. Measured with immunoSEQ multiplex PCR; TCRdb has only the in-frame clones, and not every one. Of about 66,000 clones listed, 75% to 95% were seen once; the top ten hold approximately 5%. The sample was CD8+ T cells from peripheral blood mononuclear cells, taken before pregnancy. The receptors come from a female donor with multiple sclerosis, enrolled in a pregnancy study.

This rearrangement joins TRBV9 to TRBJ1-1, with a possible D match to TRBD1 (5 bases). The CDR3 sequence is 14 residues long. The germline V and J ends were trimmed by 4 bases and 1 base, with 11 bases remaining between them. Germline CDR1 SGDLS, CDR2 YYNGEE. The CDR3 sequence: CASSFLDRNTEAFF. The CDR3 DNA reads TGTGCCAGCAGCTTCCTAGACAGGAACACTGAAGCTTTCTTT.

The CDR3 region has the DNA TGTGCAGCTGGGCGGGGGGGTACCTACGAGCAGTACTTC. It translates to CAAGRGGTYEQYF. The chain uses TRBV2 and TRBJ2-7; 9 bases are shared with TRBD2. Germline V gene data show CDR1 as SNHLY and CDR2 as FYNNEI. CDR3 length: 13 residues.

The V gene is TRBV7-3, the J gene TRBJ2-5; TRBD2 matches at 16 bases. This CDR3 region has 17 residues. With 3 bases clipped from V and 5 bases from J, the junction kept 6 bases outside the gene matches. Germline V gives CDR1 SGHTA, CDR2 FQGTGA. The CDR3 loop is CASSLGLAGGPGETQYF. CDR3 DNA sequence: TGTGCCAGCAGCTTGGGACTAGCGGGGGGGCCCGGGGAGACCCAGTACTTC.

This clone was seen more than once but under ten times. The chain couples TRBV7-9 to TRBJ1-2, with D hard to call. Germline CDR1 and CDR2: SEHNR and FQNEAQ (reference sequence). With 5 bases removed from V and 0 bases from J, the gap between germline ends came to 13 bases. The CDR3 extends over 15 amino acids. CDR3 residues: CASSNLTRTNYGYTF. In DNA, the CDR3 is TGTGCCAGCAGCAACCTGACAAGAACTAACTATGGCTACACCTTC. Together with reference TRBV7-9 and TRBJ1-2, the CDR3 gives the full variable domain: DTGVSQNPRHKITKRGQNVTFRCDPISEHNRLYWYRQTLGQGPEFLTYFQNEAQLEKSRLLSDRFSAERPKGSFSTLEIQRTEQGDSAMYLCASSNLTRTNYGYTFGSGTRLTVV.

This chain joins TRBV6-1 and TRBJ1-5; D is uncertain. Trimming stripped 3 bases from V and 2 bases from J, with 5 bases between. Germline assignment: CDR1 MNHNS and CDR2 SASEGT. The CDR3 covers 13 residues. The CDR3 DNA is TGTGCCAGCAGTGAGTCGGGCAATCAGCCCCAGCATTTT. This translates into CASSESGNQPQHF.

J is TRBJ2-2 and V is TRBV7-3; 10 bases are a match to TRBD1. Germline CDR1 SGHTA, CDR2 FQGTGA. The CDR3 length is 15 residues. Trimming removed 6 bases from V and 5 bases from J; junction bases left unmatched: 6. The CDR3 DNA is TGTGCCAGCAGTCCGACAGGGGGCCAGACCGGGGAGCTGTTTTTT. It codes for CASSPTGGQTGELFF.

The chain combines TRBV4-1 with TRBJ2-3; D might be TRBD2 (5 bases). Germline lookup yields CDR1 MGHRA and CDR2 YSYEKL. This CDR3 spans 15 amino acids. V gave up 1 base and J gave up 3 bases, with 11 bases separating them. CDR3 in amino acids: CASSQAAGTTDTQYF. In DNA, the CDR3 is TGCGCCAGCAGCCAAGCTGCGGGTACAACAGATACGCAGTATTTT.

This chain links TRBV7-6 with TRBJ2-5; 8 bases are a match to TRBD2. Trimming took 5 bases from V and 1 from J; bases not matched to a gene: 21. Germline assignment: CDR1 SGHVS and CDR2 FNYEAQ. The CDR3 extends over 20 amino acids. This chain's CDR3 is CASSPGRKTSANTGQETQYF. CDR3 sequence (DNA): TGTGCCAGCAGCCCAGGTAGAAAGACTAGCGCCAATACAGGCCAAGAGACCCAGTACTTC. Filled out from reference TRBV7-6 and TRBJ2-5, the complete variable domain reads GAGVSQSPRYKVTKRGQDVALRCDPISGHVSLYWYRQALGQGPEFLTYFNYEAQQDKSGLPNDRFSAERPEGSISTLTIQRTEQRDSAMYRCASSPGRKTSANTGQETQYFGPGTRLLVL.

The chain uses TRBV7-6 and TRBJ2-5; 8 bases fit TRBD2. Per germline, CDR1 SGHVS and CDR2 FNYEAQ. The CDR3 is 15 amino acids. Unmatched junction bases numbered 8, after V lost 5 bases and J lost 3 bases. The CDR3 sequence: CASSPNPLAEETQYF. The CDR3 DNA follows: TGTGCCAGCAGCCCGAATCCACTAGCGGAAGAGACCCAGTACTTC.

This chain connects TRBV9 to TRBJ2-5; a weak D match, TRBD1 (5 bases). The CDR3 sequence is 13 residues long. CDR1 and CDR2 from the germline V gene are SGDLS and YYNGEE. Trimming pared 4 bases from V and 5 bases from J, leaving 12 bases between. CDR3 DNA: TGTGCCAGCAGCCCAAGTGGGGCGGAGACCCAGTACTTC. Its translation: CASSPSGAETQYF. The full variable domain, with the rest looked up from reference TRBV9 and TRBJ2-5, is DSGVTQTPKHLITATGQRVTLRCSPRSGDLSVYWYQQSLDQGLQFLIQYYNGEERAKGNILERFSAQQFPDLHSELNLSSLELGDSALYFCASSPSGAETQYFGPGTRLLVL.

This CDR3 is CASSYNTGGDEQFF. CDR3 DNA: TGTGCCAGCAGCTACAACACAGGGGGCGATGAGCAGTTCTTC. The chain recombines TRBV9 with TRBJ2-1; 9 positions agree with TRBD1. Germline V gene lookup returns CDR1 SGDLS and CDR2 YYNGEE. The CDR3 length is 14 residues. After removal of 4 bases from V and 8 bases from J, the junction contained 7 bases not matched to a gene.

The chain links TRBV9 to TRBJ1-1, with TRBD1 as a possible D gene (5 bases). V lost 0 bases and J 3 bases, leaving 9 bases between the germline ends. The CDR3 totals 14 residues. CDR1 and CDR2 (germline): SGDLS, YYNGEE. The DNA for the CDR3 is TGTGCCAGCAGCGTAGGGGGGGGGTACACTGAAGCTTTCTTT. As protein: CASSVGGGYTEAFF.

The V call is TRBV7-2, the J call TRBJ2-7, with no clear D. The germline CDR1 and CDR2 sequences are SGHTA and FQGNSA. The CDR3 has 12 amino acids. Deletions cut 6 bases from V and 1 base from J, with 7 bases between. The CDR3 reads CASSFTSYEQYF. The CDR3 DNA follows: TGTGCCAGCAGTTTTACTTCCTACGAGCAGTACTTC. The variable domain in full, with the rest retrieved from reference TRBV7-2 and TRBJ2-7, is GAGVSQSPSNKVTEKGKDVELRCDPISGHTALYWYRQSLGQGLEFLIYFQGNSAPDKSGLPSDRFSAERTGGSVSTLTIQRTQQEDSAVYLCASSFTSYEQYFGPGTRLTVT.

V usage is TRBV9 and J usage is TRBJ2-1; D is undetermined. This CDR3 spans 14 amino acids. V was trimmed by 3 bases and J by 4 bases, leaving 11 bases between them. Germline V gene sequence: CDR1 SGDLS, CDR2 YYNGEE. The CDR3 loop reads CASSAPGSYNEQFF. The CDR3, as DNA: TGTGCCAGCAGCGCCCCCGGTAGTTACAATGAGCAGTTCTTC. Supplemented by reference TRBV9 and TRBJ2-1, the full variable domain reads DSGVTQTPKHLITATGQRVTLRCSPRSGDLSVYWYQQSLDQGLQFLIQYYNGEERAKGNILERFSAQQFPDLHSELNLSSLELGDSALYFCASSAPGSYNEQFFGPGTRLTVL.

The rearrangement uses TRBV7-2 and TRBJ1-2; TRBD1 agrees at 7 bases. V gave up 5 bases and J gave up 4 bases; unmatched junction bases: 10. Germline loops: CDR1 SGHTA, CDR2 FQGNSA. The CDR3 loop spans 15 amino acids. The CDR3 here is CASSPRQGGTYGYTF. CDR3 nucleotides: TGTGCCAGCAGCCCCCGACAGGGAGGAACCTATGGCTACACCTTC. The variable domain in full, with the rest retrieved from reference TRBV7-2 and TRBJ1-2, is GAGVSQSPSNKVTEKGKDVELRCDPISGHTALYWYRQSLGQGLEFLIYFQGNSAPDKSGLPSDRFSAERTGGSVSTLTIQRTQQEDSAVYLCASSPRQGGTYGYTFGSGTRLTVV.

This chain connects TRBV27 to TRBJ1-5, with TRBD1 matching over 8 bases. The trim removed 5 bases at V and 2 bases at J, leaving 5 bases unmatched. Germline loops: CDR1 MNHEY, CDR2 SMNVEV (reference sequence). CDR3 size: 15 residues. The CDR3 DNA sequence: TGTGCCAGCAGTCCCTCGACAGGGGGCAATCAGCCCCAGCATTTT. Protein product: CASSPSTGGNQPQHF.

The chain recombines TRBV7-6 with TRBJ2-6; TRBD2 matches at 11 bases. This CDR3 is 19 amino acids long. V dropped 5 bases and J dropped 1; count of bases not matched to a gene: 10. Germline lookup yields CDR1 SGHVS and CDR2 FNYEAQ. The CDR3 bases are TGTGCCAGCAGCACCAATAGCGGGGGGGCCCCATCTGGGGCCAACGTCCTGACTTTC. Residues: CASSTNSGGAPSGANVLTF.

J is TRBJ1-2 and V is TRBV4-2, with 7 bases matching TRBD1. The trim removed 0 bases at V and 8 bases at J, leaving 3 bases unmatched. CDR3 length equals 13 residues. In germline, CDR1 is LGHNA, CDR2 YNFKEQ. CDR3 region: CASSQDRGYGYTF. DNA of the CDR3: TGTGCCAGCAGCCAAGACAGGGGGTACGGCTACACCTTC.

This clone was detected only a few times. The chain combines TRBV4-1 with TRBJ2-3, with D possibly matching TRBD2 (6 bases). Germline CDR1 and CDR2: MGHRA and YSYEKL. Trimming cost V 3 bases and J 6 bases, with 7 bases left between them. The CDR3 is 12 amino acids. CDR3 DNA: TGCGCCAGCAGCCAGGGACTGGATACGCAGTATTTT. This translates into CASSQGLDTQYF.

V gene TRBV27 combines with J gene TRBJ1-5, with 7 bases matching TRBD1. Germline trimming cut 3 bases from V and 4 bases from J; bases unmatched to any gene: 3. The CDR3 sequence is 14 residues long. Germline V gene data show CDR1 as MNHEY and CDR2 as SMNVEV (reference sequence). The CDR3 region has the DNA TGTGCCAGCAGTTTGGACAGGCGAAATCAGCCCCAGCATTTT. It codes for CASSLDRRNQPQHF.